These 25 T cell receptor beta chains share one sample of origin, sequenced in a study of OX40 agonist ivuxolimab in advanced cancers. The data were produced by immunoSEQ multiplex PCR, yet TCRdb's version contains in-frame clones alone and is incomplete. The sample holds tens of thousands of clones, approximately 83% seen once. The input for sequencing was CD4+ or CD8+ T cells sorted from blood, taken in a trial of the OX40 agonist ivuxolimab. The receptors were gathered from an adult with an advanced solid tumor such as melanoma, head and neck, liver or kidney cancer.

The V and J genes are TRBV7-3 and TRBJ2-1; maybe TRBD1 (5 bases). Germline loops: CDR1 SGHTA, CDR2 FQGTGA. Deletions cut 3 bases from V and 0 bases from J, with 12 bases between. The CDR3 has 16 residues. CDR3 DNA: TGTGCCAGCAGCTTGGGGCCACCGAGCTCCTACAATGAGCAGTTCTTC. This sequence encodes CASSLGPPSSYNEQFF.

This chain uses TRBV28 with TRBJ2-1; possibly TRBD2 for D (6 bases). Germline-derived CDR1 and CDR2 are MDHEN and SYDVKM. Trimming cost V 3 bases and J 0 bases, with 6 bases left between them. The CDR3 runs 14 residues. The CDR3 sequence: CASSFGSSYNEQFF. The CDR3 coding sequence is TGTGCCAGCAGTTTCGGGAGCTCCTACAATGAGCAGTTCTTC.

The chain links TRBV29-1 to TRBJ2-7; D is unclear. Looked up from germline, CDR1 is SQVTM and CDR2 is ANQGSEA. Trimming took off 4 bases at V and 3 bases at J, with 10 bases between the two ends. The CDR3 runs 12 residues. In DNA, the CDR3 is TGCAGCGTTGGGGCAGGATTCTACGAGCAGTACTTC. This sequence encodes CSVGAGFYEQYF.

The chain joins TRBV2 to TRBJ1-4, with 9 bases identical to TRBD1. With V trimmed by 6 bases and J by 8 bases, 7 bases remained unmatched. This CDR3 contains 14 residues. CDR1 and CDR2 from the germline V gene are SNHLY and FYNNEI. CDR3 in DNA: TGTGCCAGCAGGGATAGGACAGGGGCGGAAAAACTGTTTTTT. This encodes CASRDRTGAEKLFF. Combining the CDR3 with reference TRBV2 and TRBJ1-4 gives the whole variable domain EPEVTQTPSHQVTQMGQEVILRCVPISNHLYFYWYRQILGQKVEFLVSFYNNEISEKSEIFDDQFSVERPDGSNFTLKIRSTKLEDSAMYFCASRDRTGAEKLFFGSGTQLSVL.

The chain has TRBV5-1 and TRBJ2-7, with no clear D. V lost 5 bases and J 1 base, leaving 13 bases between the germline ends. Germline V gives CDR1 SGHRS, CDR2 YFSETQ. The CDR3 has 14 amino acids. This chain's CDR3 is CASSLSGPSYEQYF. CDR3 nucleotide sequence: TGCGCCAGCAGTTTATCGGGTCCTTCCTACGAGCAGTACTTC.

The chain employs TRBV7-9 and TRBJ1-1; the D is unclear. Trimming cost V 5 bases and J 7 bases, with 8 bases left between them. The CDR3 sequence is 11 residues long. The germline V gene encodes CDR1 SEHNR and CDR2 FQNEAQ (reference sequence). This chain's CDR3 is CASSPRLEAFF. The CDR3 DNA reads TGTGCCAGCAGCCCGCGTCTTGAAGCTTTCTTT.

The chain uses TRBV28 and TRBJ2-7; 8 bases match TRBD2. Germline CDR1 is MDHEN and CDR2 is SYDVKM. This CDR3 has 14 residues. The trim removed 4 bases at V and 4 bases at J, leaving 6 bases unmatched. The chain's CDR3 is CASSSVAGPYEQYF. The CDR3 nucleotides are TGTGCCAGCAGTTCAGTAGCGGGGCCATACGAGCAGTACTTC.

This clone appeared a single time. This chain uses TRBV19 with TRBJ2-5; 10 bases are a match to TRBD2. This CDR3 is 15 amino acids long. CDR1 is LNHDA and CDR2 is SQIVND in the germline V gene (reference sequence). The ends lost 3 bases at V and 5 bases at J; junction bases unmatched: 6. CDR3 in amino acids: CASSIASGGGETQYF. The CDR3 DNA reads TGTGCCAGTAGTATTGCTAGCGGGGGTGGTGAGACCCAGTACTTC.

The chain links TRBV6-1 to TRBJ2-7, with D maybe TRBD2 (6 bases). The CDR3 totals 14 residues. The V and J ends lost 6 bases and 0 bases respectively, with 12 bases between them. CDR1 is MNHNS and CDR2 is SASEGT in the germline V gene. As DNA, the CDR3 is TGTGCCAGCAGGGCCGGCGGGGTCTCCTACGAGCAGTACTTC. It is translated as CASRAGGVSYEQYF.

The chain links TRBV9 to TRBJ2-2, with D unresolved. CDR1 is SGDLS and CDR2 is YYNGEE in the germline V gene. V lost 4 bases and J lost 1, with 14 bases in between. The CDR3 covers 16 residues. The CDR3 DNA follows: TGTGCCAGCAGCCCTCGAAGGACGGTGAACACCGGGGAGCTGTTTTTT. It codes for CASSPRRTVNTGELFF.

The rearrangement joins TRBV6-1 to TRBJ1-5, with 7 bases identical to TRBD1. This CDR3 is 12 amino acids long. J was trimmed by 7 bases and V by 8 bases; bases with no gene match: 5. The germline gives CDR1 MNHNS, CDR2 SASEGT. The CDR3 nucleotides read TGTGCCAGCGACAGGGTGGGCCAGCCCCAGCATTTT. The encoded protein is CASDRVGQPQHF.

The V and J genes are TRBV18 and TRBJ2-2; 7 bases match TRBD1. CDR3 length: 16 residues. After removal of 0 bases from V and 8 bases from J, the junction contained 9 bases not matched to a gene. Germline V gene data show CDR1 as KGHSH and CDR2 as LQKENI. The CDR3 bases are TGTGCCAGCTCACCACCGAAAAGGGGGCTAATTGGGGAGCTGTTTTTT. Residues: CASSPPKRGLIGELFF.

The CDR3 spells CSVEEWLGVAYEQYF. DNA of the CDR3: TGCAGCGTTGAAGAATGGTTAGGAGTAGCCTACGAGCAGTACTTC. The chain recombines TRBV29-1 with TRBJ2-7, with no clear D. Trimming cost V 0 bases and J 2 bases, with 14 bases left between them. Germline loops: CDR1 SQVTM, CDR2 ANQGSEA. This CDR3 has 15 residues.

This chain joins TRBV21-1 and TRBJ1-1; no check of the table's D call, TRBD1, against the DNA was made. TRBV21-1 is classified as a pseudogene. There are 16 residues in the CDR3. CDR3 sequence reads: CASSRGPGQGNTEAFF. CDR3 coding DNA: TGTGCCAGCAGCAGAGGCCCGGGACAGGGAAACACTGAAGCTTTCTTT.

The gene calls are TRBV5-8 and TRBJ2-1; D is possibly TRBD1 (6 bases). The CDR3 contains 13 residues. Germline CDR1 reads SGHTS; CDR2 reads YDEGEE. The V gene lost 8 bases and the J gene lost 2 bases, with 11 bases spanning the gap. CDR3 DNA: TGTGCCAGTAACAGGGTCACCTACAATGAGCAGTTCTTC. Translation gives CASNRVTYNEQFF.

V gene TRBV5-1 combines with J gene TRBJ2-6; perhaps D is TRBD1 or TRBD2 (5 bases each). This CDR3 is 19 amino acids long. Germline values: CDR1 SGHRS, CDR2 YFSETQ. Trimming removed 3 bases from V and 2 bases from J, with 21 bases in between. In DNA form, the CDR3 reads TGCGCCAGCAGCTCCTTGGGGGAGCTGAGGGGCGCTGGGGCCAACGTCCTGACTTTC. It specifies CASSSLGELRGAGANVLTF.

V and J are TRBV9 and TRBJ2-3; 12 nucleotides match TRBD2. CDR1 is SGDLS and CDR2 is YYNGEE in the germline V gene. V lost 0 bases to trimming and J lost 5 bases; unmatched junction nucleotides: 7. This CDR3 spans 17 amino acids. CDR3 coding DNA: TGTGCCAGCAGCGTAGCCCCTAGCGGGGGGGCTGAAGATACGCAGTATTTT. Translated, it gives CASSVAPSGGAEDTQYF.

This clone was seen once. This chain connects TRBV19 to TRBJ1-4; D is ambiguous. The length of the CDR3 is 14 residues. Germline loops: CDR1 LNHDA, CDR2 SQIVND (reference sequence). The V gene lost 1 base and the J gene lost 8 bases, with 11 bases spanning the gap. The CDR3 here is CASSIGLRLEKLFF. The CDR3 nucleotides are TGTGCCAGTAGTATAGGGCTCAGACTCGAAAAACTGTTTTTT.

The V gene is TRBV11-2, the J gene TRBJ1-6, with D possibly matching TRBD1 (5 bases). This CDR3 has 14 amino acids. V was cut by 2 bases and J by 7 bases, with 9 bases left in between. Germline values: CDR1 SGHAT, CDR2 FQNNGV. CDR3 sequence: CASSLMRGNSPLHF. The CDR3 nucleotides are TGTGCCAGCAGCTTAATGCGGGGGAATTCACCCCTCCACTTT.

J is TRBJ2-1 and V is TRBV2, with D perhaps matching TRBD2 (5 bases). The CDR3 totals 14 residues. Germline V CDR1 and CDR2: SNHLY, FYNNEI. The V and J ends lost 5 bases and 5 bases respectively, with 13 bases between them. CDR3: CASSTQDWNNEQFF. The CDR3 DNA is TGTGCCAGCAGTACCCAGGACTGGAACAATGAGCAGTTCTTC.

V and J are TRBV2 and TRBJ2-2; D is possibly TRBD2 (6 bases). The ends were cut back, 4 bases at V and 4 bases at J, with 13 bases in the middle. CDR1 is SNHLY, CDR2 FYNNEI, per germline. The CDR3 has 15 amino acids. The CDR3 region is CASSVRVGGTGELFF. The DNA for the CDR3 is TGTGCCAGCAGTGTCAGGGTGGGGGGCACCGGGGAGCTGTTTTTT.

The J gene is TRBJ2-1, the V gene TRBV6-5; TRBD1 or TRBD2 may be the D gene (6 bases each). Trimming pared 8 bases from V and 6 bases from J, leaving 17 bases between. CDR3 length: 14 amino acids. Germline CDR1 is MNHEY and CDR2 is SVGAGI. This CDR3 is CASSRGGLSNEQFF. The CDR3 DNA follows: TGTGCCAGCTCCCGAGGGGGGCTCTCCAATGAGCAGTTCTTC.

The chain is built from TRBV2 and TRBJ1-6, with 9 bases aligning to TRBD1. J gave up 9 bases and V 8 bases, and 5 bases lay outside the gene matches. This CDR3 has 13 amino acids. Per germline, CDR1 SNHLY and CDR2 FYNNEI. The CDR3, as DNA: TGTGCCAGCCTGGACAGGGGAGGTTCACCCCTCCACTTT. It specifies CASLDRGGSPLHF.

The rearrangement joins TRBV28 to TRBJ1-2, with D hard to call. The CDR3 extends over 14 amino acids. CDR1 and CDR2 from the germline V gene are MDHEN and SYDVKM. V lost 2 bases, J lost 7 bases, and 14 bases lay in between. The CDR3 here is CASSLPPPQRGYTF. The CDR3 region has the DNA TGTGCCAGCAGTTTACCGCCCCCCCAACGTGGCTACACCTTC.

The chain couples TRBV6-5 to TRBJ1-5; TRBD1 might be the D (5 bases). Per germline, CDR1 MNHEY and CDR2 SVGAGI. The CDR3 has 13 amino acids. The V gene lost 6 bases and the J gene lost 6 bases, with 12 bases spanning the gap. CDR3 in amino acids: CASRPGSVQPQHF. The CDR3 region has the DNA TGTGCCAGCAGGCCAGGGAGTGTTCAGCCCCAGCATTTT.